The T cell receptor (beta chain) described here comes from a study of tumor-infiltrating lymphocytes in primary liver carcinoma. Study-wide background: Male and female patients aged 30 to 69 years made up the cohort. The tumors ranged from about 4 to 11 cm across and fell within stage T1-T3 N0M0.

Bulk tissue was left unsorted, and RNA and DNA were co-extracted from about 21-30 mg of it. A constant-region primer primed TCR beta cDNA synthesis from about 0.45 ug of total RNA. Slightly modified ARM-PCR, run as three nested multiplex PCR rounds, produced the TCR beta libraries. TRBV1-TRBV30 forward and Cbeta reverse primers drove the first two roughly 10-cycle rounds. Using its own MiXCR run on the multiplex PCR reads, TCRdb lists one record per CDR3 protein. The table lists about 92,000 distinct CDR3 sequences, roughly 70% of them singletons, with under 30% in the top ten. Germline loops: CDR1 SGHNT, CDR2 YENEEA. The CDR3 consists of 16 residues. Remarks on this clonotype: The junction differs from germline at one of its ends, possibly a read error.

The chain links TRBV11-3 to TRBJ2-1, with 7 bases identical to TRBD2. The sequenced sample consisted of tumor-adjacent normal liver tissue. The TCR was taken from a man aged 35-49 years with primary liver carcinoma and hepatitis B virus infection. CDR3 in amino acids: CASSLGGVSGYNEQLF. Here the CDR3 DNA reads TGTGCCAGCAGCTTAGGGGGTGTTAGCGGGTACAATGAGCAGTTATTC.